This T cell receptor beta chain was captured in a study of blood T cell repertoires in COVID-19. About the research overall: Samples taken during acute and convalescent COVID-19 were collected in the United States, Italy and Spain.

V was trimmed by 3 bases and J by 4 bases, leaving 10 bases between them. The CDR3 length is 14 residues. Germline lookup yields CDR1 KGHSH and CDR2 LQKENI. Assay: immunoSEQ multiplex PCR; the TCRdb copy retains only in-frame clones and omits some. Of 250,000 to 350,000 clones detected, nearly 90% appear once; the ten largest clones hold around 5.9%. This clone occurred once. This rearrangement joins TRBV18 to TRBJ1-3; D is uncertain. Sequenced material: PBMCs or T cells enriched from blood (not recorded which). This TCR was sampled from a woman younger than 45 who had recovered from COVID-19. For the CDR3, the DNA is TGTGCCAGCTCACCCCCCTACTTGGGAAACACCATATATTTT. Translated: CASSPPYLGNTIYF. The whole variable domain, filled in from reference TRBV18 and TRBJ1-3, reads NAGVMQNPRHLVRRRGQEARLRCSPMKGHSHVYWYRQLPEEGLKFMVYLQKENIIDESGMPKERFSAEFPKEGPSILRIQQVVRGDSAAYFCASSPPYLGNTIYFGEGSWLTVV.